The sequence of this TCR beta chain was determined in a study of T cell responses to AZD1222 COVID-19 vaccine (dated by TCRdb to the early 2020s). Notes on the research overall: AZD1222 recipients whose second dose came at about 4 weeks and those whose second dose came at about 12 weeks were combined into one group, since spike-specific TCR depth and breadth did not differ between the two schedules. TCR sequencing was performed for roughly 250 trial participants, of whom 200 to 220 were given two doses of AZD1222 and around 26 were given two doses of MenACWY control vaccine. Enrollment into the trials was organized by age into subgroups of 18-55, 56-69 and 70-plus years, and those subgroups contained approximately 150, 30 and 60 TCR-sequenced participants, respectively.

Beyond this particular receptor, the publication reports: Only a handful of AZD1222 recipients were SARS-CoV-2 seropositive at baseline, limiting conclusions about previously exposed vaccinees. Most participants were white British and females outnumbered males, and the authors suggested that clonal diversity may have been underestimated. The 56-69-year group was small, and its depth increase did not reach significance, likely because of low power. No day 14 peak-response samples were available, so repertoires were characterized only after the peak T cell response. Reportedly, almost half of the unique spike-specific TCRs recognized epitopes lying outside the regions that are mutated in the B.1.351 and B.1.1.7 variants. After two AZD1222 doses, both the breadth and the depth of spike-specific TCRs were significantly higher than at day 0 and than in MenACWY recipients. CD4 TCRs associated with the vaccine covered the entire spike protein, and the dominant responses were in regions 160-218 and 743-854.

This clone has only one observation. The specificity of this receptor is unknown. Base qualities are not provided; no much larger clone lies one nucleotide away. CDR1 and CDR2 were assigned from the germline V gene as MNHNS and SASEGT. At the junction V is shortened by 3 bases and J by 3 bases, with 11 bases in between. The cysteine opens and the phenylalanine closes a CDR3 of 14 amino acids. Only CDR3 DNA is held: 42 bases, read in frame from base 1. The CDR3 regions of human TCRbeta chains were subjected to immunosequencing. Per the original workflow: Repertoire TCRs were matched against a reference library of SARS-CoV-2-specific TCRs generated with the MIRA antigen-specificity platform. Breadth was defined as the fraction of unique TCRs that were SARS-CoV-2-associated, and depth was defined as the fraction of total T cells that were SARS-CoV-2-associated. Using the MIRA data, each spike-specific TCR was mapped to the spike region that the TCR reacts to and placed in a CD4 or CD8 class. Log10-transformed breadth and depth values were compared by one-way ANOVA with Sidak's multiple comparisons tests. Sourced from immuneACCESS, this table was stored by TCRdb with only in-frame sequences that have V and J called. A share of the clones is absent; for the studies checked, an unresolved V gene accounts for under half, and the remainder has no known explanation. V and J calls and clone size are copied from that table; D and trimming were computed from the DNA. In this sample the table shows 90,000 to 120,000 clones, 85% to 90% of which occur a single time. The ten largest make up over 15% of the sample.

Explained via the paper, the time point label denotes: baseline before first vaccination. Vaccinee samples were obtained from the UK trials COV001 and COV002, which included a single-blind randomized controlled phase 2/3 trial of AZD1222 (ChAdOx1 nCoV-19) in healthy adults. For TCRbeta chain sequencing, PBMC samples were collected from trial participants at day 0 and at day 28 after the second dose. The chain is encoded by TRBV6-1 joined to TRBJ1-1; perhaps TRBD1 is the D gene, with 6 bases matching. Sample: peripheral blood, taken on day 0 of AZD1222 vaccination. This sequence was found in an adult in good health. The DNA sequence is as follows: TGTGCCAGCAGTGATCGAGGGGGTTACACTGAAGCTTTCTTT. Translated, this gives CASSDRGGYTEAFF.